The rows below give T cell receptor beta chains drawn from one sample of a study of blood T cell repertoires in COVID-19. Profiled with immunoSEQ multiplex PCR; TCRdb holds only in-frame clones, not every one. This sample has more than 95,000 clones, with 80% to 85% found just once. Sequences were obtained from peripheral blood. Every receptor here comes from a woman at least 80 years old with acute or convalescent COVID-19. Both conserved end residues are part of each CDR3. The D gene is left open where the match is weak. Clone size is shown for a subset of rows, as once, few, many or a class of expanded clone.

j_call	clone_size	d_call	v_call	cdr3_aa	cdr3_nt
TRBJ2-7	-	TRBD1	TRBV27	CASSPNPRGIYEQYF	TGTGCCAGCAGTCCTAATCCCAGGGGGATCTACGAGCAGTACTTC
TRBJ1-2	-	-	TRBV6-5	CASVVVRGAYGYTF	TGTGCCAGCGTCGTTGTCAGGGGAGCCTATGGCTACACCTTC
TRBJ1-1	-	-	TRBV9	CASSGHSHMNTEAFF	TGTGCCAGCAGCGGACACAGCCATATGAACACTGAAGCTTTCTTT
TRBJ2-1	-	TRBD2	TRBV4-3	CASSQAYAGGYNEQFF	TGCGCCAGCAGCCAGGCCTACGCGGGAGGGTACAATGAGCAGTTCTTC
TRBJ2-1	few	TRBD2	TRBV2	CASRGLARVGEQFF	TGTGCCAGCAGAGGACTAGCGAGGGTGGGTGAGCAGTTCTTC
TRBJ2-1	-	TRBD2	TRBV14	CASSQPLAGVEQFF	TGTGCCAGCAGCCAACCTCTAGCGGGAGTAGAGCAGTTCTTC
TRBJ1-2	-	TRBD1	TRBV28	CASSNLQGGYGYTF	TGTGCCAGCAGTAACCTACAGGGGGGCTATGGCTACACCTTC
TRBJ2-5	-	-	TRBV6-1	CASSDQLARETQYF	TGTGCCAGCAGTGACCAACTAGCAAGGGAGACCCAGTACTTC
TRBJ2-2	-	-	TRBV3-1/TRBV3-2	CASRPTDGELFF	TGTGCCAGCAGACCTACAGACGGGGAGCTGTTTTTT
TRBJ1-2	-	TRBD1	TRBV15	CATSGGGQGHYGYTF	TGTGCCACCAGTGGGGGGGGACAGGGACACTATGGCTACACCTTC
TRBJ2-7	-	-	TRBV5-1	CASSLQGSGEQYF	TGCGCCAGCAGCTTACAGGGTTCGGGCGAGCAGTACTTC
TRBJ2-2	-	-	TRBV25-1	CASSGDWNTGELFF	TGTGCCAGCAGTGGTGACTGGAACACCGGGGAGCTGTTTTTT
TRBJ2-5	once	TRBD2	TRBV27	CASSLAGDLQETQYF	TGTGCCAGCAGTTTAGCGGGAGATTTGCAAGAGACCCAGTACTTC
TRBJ1-2	-	-	TRBV19	CASSIPMISDYGYTF	TGTGCCAGTAGTATTCCCATGATTAGTGACTATGGCTACACCTTC
TRBJ1-4	few	TRBD1	TRBV6-1	CASSEDREYGKLFF	TGTGCCAGCAGTGAGGACAGGGAATATGGAAAACTGTTTTTT
TRBJ2-2	-	TRBD2	TRBV28	CASRSSGSGTGELFF	TGTGCCAGCAGATCTAGCGGGAGTGGAACCGGGGAGCTGTTTTTT
TRBJ1-6	-	-	TRBV5-6	CASSLEGMGSPLHF	TGTGCCAGCAGCTTGGAGGGGATGGGTTCACCCCTCCACTTT
TRBJ2-2	-	TRBD1	TRBV2	CASSLQGLLAGELFF	TGTGCCAGCAGCCTACAGGGGCTTCTTGCCGGGGAGCTGTTTTTT
TRBJ2-2	-	TRBD2	TRBV28	CASSTPMGLAEIGELFF	TGTGCCAGCAGTACACCTATGGGCCTAGCGGAGATCGGGGAGCTGTTTTTT
TRBJ2-1	few	-	TRBV2	CASSDPGHLSGLF	TGTGCCAGCAGTGATCCGGGACACCTTTCGGGGCTCTTC
TRBJ1-1	once	-	TRBV5-1	CASSLQTGNTEAFF	TGCGCCAGCAGCCTCCAAACAGGGAACACTGAAGCTTTCTTT
TRBJ2-2	-	TRBD2	TRBV30	CAWRSGLADTGELFF	TGTGCCTGGAGGTCTGGACTAGCGGACACCGGGGAGCTGTTTTTT
TRBJ2-2	-	TRBD2	TRBV7-2	CASSPASGHPGELFF	TGTGCCAGCAGCCCGGCTAGCGGGCACCCCGGGGAGCTGTTTTTT
TRBJ2-1	-	TRBD2	TRBV2	CASGWTSGSNEQFF	TGTGCCAGCGGTTGGACTAGCGGGAGCAATGAGCAGTTCTTC
TRBJ2-3	-	-	TRBV5-4	CASSFWAVPSVDTQYF	TGTGCCAGCAGCTTCTGGGCTGTCCCCTCTGTGGATACGCAGTATTTT
TRBJ1-5	-	-	TRBV19	CASSGRGPSVPPQHF	TGTGCCAGTAGTGGCCGCGGCCCTTCAGTACCGCCCCAGCATTTT
TRBJ1-1	-	TRBD1	TRBV2	CASSERPGGNPTFNTEAFF	TGTGCCAGCAGTGAACGGCCAGGGGGCAACCCAACATTCAACACTGAAGCTTTCTTT
TRBJ1-1	-	TRBD1	TRBV5-1	CASSLGAGGYTEAFF	TGCGCCAGCAGCTTGGGGGCAGGGGGCTACACTGAAGCTTTCTTT
TRBJ2-2	few	-	TRBV10-3	CAISERFWSSASNTGELFF	TGTGCCATCAGTGAGCGGTTTTGGTCTAGCGCTTCGAACACCGGGGAGCTGTTTTTT
TRBJ2-1	-	TRBD2	TRBV29-1	CSASGRTYNEQFF	TGCAGCGCTAGCGGGAGGACATACAATGAGCAGTTCTTC
TRBJ1-3	-	-	TRBV10-3	CAISERGLGLGAGNTIYF	TGTGCCATCAGTGAGCGGGGACTGGGGCTAGGAGCTGGAAACACCATATATTTT
TRBJ2-2	few	TRBD2	TRBV14	CASSNRLAGGRIGELFF	TGTGCCAGCAGCAACCGACTAGCGGGAGGGCGTATCGGGGAGCTGTTTTTT
TRBJ2-1	-	-	TRBV18	CASSPNLAYNEQFF	TGTGCCAGCTCACCAAATCTAGCCTACAATGAGCAGTTCTTC
TRBJ2-2	-	TRBD2	TRBV10-3	CAISGTSGSGNTGELFF	TGTGCCATCAGCGGGACTAGCGGGAGTGGGAACACCGGGGAGCTGTTTTTT
TRBJ2-5	-	TRBD1	TRBV29-1	CSARTGQETQYF	TGCAGCGCACGGACAGGCCAAGAGACCCAGTACTTC
TRBJ2-1	-	TRBD1	TRBV19	CASSVGQGVLNEQFF	TGTGCCAGTAGTGTGGGACAGGGGGTCTTGAATGAGCAGTTCTTC
TRBJ2-4	once	-	TRBV7-2	CASSLGGAKNIQYF	TGTGCCAGCAGCTTAGGAGGAGCCAAAAACATTCAGTACTTC